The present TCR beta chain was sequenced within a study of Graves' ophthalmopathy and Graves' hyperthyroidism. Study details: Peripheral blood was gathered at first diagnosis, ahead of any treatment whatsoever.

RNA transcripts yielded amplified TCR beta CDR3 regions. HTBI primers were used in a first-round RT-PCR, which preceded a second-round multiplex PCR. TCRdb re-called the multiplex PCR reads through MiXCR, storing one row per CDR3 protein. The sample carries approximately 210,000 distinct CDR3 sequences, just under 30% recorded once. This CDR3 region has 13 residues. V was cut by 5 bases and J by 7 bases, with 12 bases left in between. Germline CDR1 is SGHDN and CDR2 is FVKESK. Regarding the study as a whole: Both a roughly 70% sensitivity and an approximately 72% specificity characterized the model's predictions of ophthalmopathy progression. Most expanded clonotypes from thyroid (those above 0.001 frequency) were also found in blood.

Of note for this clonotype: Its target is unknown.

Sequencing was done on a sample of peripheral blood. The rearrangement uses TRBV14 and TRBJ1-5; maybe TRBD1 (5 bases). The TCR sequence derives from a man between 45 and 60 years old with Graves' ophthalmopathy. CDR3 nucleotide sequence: TGTGCCAGCAGCGTGGGGTGGGACCAGCCCCAGCATTTT. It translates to CASSVGWDQPQHF.